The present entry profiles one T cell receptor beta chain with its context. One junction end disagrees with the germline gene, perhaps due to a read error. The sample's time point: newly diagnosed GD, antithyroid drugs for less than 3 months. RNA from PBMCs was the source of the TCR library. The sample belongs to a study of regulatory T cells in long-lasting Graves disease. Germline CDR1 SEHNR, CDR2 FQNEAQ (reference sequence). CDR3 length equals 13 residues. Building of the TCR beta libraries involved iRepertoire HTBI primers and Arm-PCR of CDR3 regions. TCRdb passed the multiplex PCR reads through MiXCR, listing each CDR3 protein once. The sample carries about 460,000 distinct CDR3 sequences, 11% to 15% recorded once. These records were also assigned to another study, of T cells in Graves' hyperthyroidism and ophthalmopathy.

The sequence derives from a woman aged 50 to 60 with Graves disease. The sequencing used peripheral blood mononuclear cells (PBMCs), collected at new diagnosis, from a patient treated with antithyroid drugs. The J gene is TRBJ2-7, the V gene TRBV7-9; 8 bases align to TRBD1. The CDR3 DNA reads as TGTGCCGGCAGCCCAGGGGGCAGGTACGAGCAGTACTTC. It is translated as CAGSPGGRYEQYF.